The rows below give T cell receptor beta chains drawn from one sample of a study of T-cell reconstitution after alpha-beta-depleted transplantation in children. One entry per CDR3 protein, called by TCRdb with MiXCR from the PCR reads. The sample shows about 360,000 distinct CDR3 sequences, roughly 15% of them seen only once. The source was PBMCs, collected from the stem cell graft. These receptors all come from a human donor who donated a stem cell graft to a child with Fanconi anemia. Both conserved end residues are part of each CDR3. The D gene is left open where the match is weak. Only part of the rows carry a size: once, few, many, or a class if the clone is expanded.

j_call: TRBJ2-3
v_call: TRBV9
d_call: NA
clone_size: many
cdr3_nt: TGTGCCAGCAGCGTACAGGGGCGGCCAGATACGCAGTATTTT
cdr3_aa: CASSVQGRPDTQYF

j_call: TRBJ2-3
v_call: TRBV5-1
d_call: NA
clone_size: NA
cdr3_nt: TGCGCCAGCAGCTTGGGCGGGTACTCAGATACGCAGTATTTT
cdr3_aa: CASSLGGYSDTQYF

j_call: TRBJ2-7
v_call: TRBV15
d_call: NA
clone_size: NA
cdr3_nt: TGTGCCACCAGCAGATGGGTTGGCAGGGATGGCGAGCAGTACTTC
cdr3_aa: CATSRWVGRDGEQYF

j_call: TRBJ2-1
v_call: TRBV7-2
d_call: NA
clone_size: NA
cdr3_nt: TGTGCCAGCAGCTCCTCGATGGGGGCCTACAATGAGCAGTTCTTC
cdr3_aa: CASSSSMGAYNEQFF

j_call: TRBJ1-1
v_call: TRBV5-1
d_call: TRBD1
clone_size: NA
cdr3_nt: TGCGCCAGCAGCTTGTATAACGGACAGGGGGGGACTTTCTTT
cdr3_aa: CASSLYNGQGGTFF

j_call: TRBJ1-6
v_call: TRBV12-3/TRBV12-4
d_call: TRBD1
clone_size: few
cdr3_nt: TGTGCCAGCAGTCCGACAGGGGGCGATTCACCCCTCCACTTT
cdr3_aa: CASSPTGGDSPLHF

j_call: TRBJ2-1
v_call: TRBV6-4
d_call: NA
clone_size: NA
cdr3_nt: TGTGCCACCTCCGGATTACGAGGAAACGAGCAGTTCTTC
cdr3_aa: CATSGLRGNEQFF

j_call: TRBJ2-1
v_call: TRBV29-1
d_call: NA
clone_size: few
cdr3_nt: TGCAGCGTTGACAGATTAAGCTCCTACAATGAGCAGTTCTTC
cdr3_aa: CSVDRLSSYNEQFF

j_call: TRBJ2-3
v_call: TRBV7-2
d_call: NA
clone_size: many
cdr3_nt: TGTGCCAGCAGCTTACAATTCGCGAATACGCAGTATTTT
cdr3_aa: CASSLQFANTQYF

j_call: TRBJ2-7
v_call: TRBV7-8
d_call: NA
clone_size: few
cdr3_nt: TGTGCCAGCAGCTTAGCACCAGGGTCTGTCTACGAGCAGTACTTC
cdr3_aa: CASSLAPGSVYEQYF

j_call: TRBJ1-5
v_call: TRBV5-5
d_call: TRBD1
clone_size: many
cdr3_nt: TGTGCCAGCAGCTACCGATTCCGGGACAGGGTCCTCAATCAGCCCCAGCATTTT
cdr3_aa: CASSYRFRDRVLNQPQHF

j_call: TRBJ2-1
v_call: TRBV18
d_call: NA
clone_size: few
cdr3_nt: TGTGCCAGCAAAGACTATCTCGGAGGCAATGAGCAGTTCTTC
cdr3_aa: CASKDYLGGNEQFF

j_call: TRBJ2-1
v_call: TRBV5-1
d_call: TRBD1
clone_size: few
cdr3_nt: TGCGCCAGCGGGAGGACAGGGGGTGGACCCCGCTCAGACAATGAGCAGTTCTTC
cdr3_aa: CASGRTGGGPRSDNEQFF

j_call: TRBJ1-2
v_call: TRBV6-2/TRBV6-3
d_call: NA
clone_size: few
cdr3_nt: TGTGCCAGCAGACACACAGGTCCCTATGGCTACACCTTC
cdr3_aa: CASRHTGPYGYTF

j_call: TRBJ1-1
v_call: TRBV24-1
d_call: NA
clone_size: NA
cdr3_nt: TGTGCCACCAGTGATTTGCACAGGGAGAACACTGAAGCTTTCTTT
cdr3_aa: CATSDLHRENTEAFF

j_call: TRBJ1-4
v_call: TRBV7-9
d_call: TRBD1
clone_size: NA
cdr3_nt: TGTGCCAGCACCCCGGGGACAGGGGGAGAAAAACTGTTTTTT
cdr3_aa: CASTPGTGGEKLFF

j_call: TRBJ2-3
v_call: TRBV12-3/TRBV12-4
d_call: TRBD1
clone_size: few
cdr3_nt: TGTGCCAGCAGTCCGGGACAGGGGTTTGCAGATACGCAGTATTTT
cdr3_aa: CASSPGQGFADTQYF

j_call: TRBJ2-7
v_call: TRBV29-1
d_call: TRBD1
clone_size: many
cdr3_nt: TGCAGCGTTGGATCTCGGGACAGGGGGCTGCACGAGCAGTACTTC
cdr3_aa: CSVGSRDRGLHEQYF

j_call: TRBJ2-2
v_call: TRBV5-1
d_call: TRBD1
clone_size: many
cdr3_nt: TGCGCCAGCAGCTTACGTCCCGGGACAGGGACCGGGGAGCTGTTTTTT
cdr3_aa: CASSLRPGTGTGELFF

j_call: TRBJ2-4
v_call: TRBV6-5
d_call: NA
clone_size: NA
cdr3_nt: TGTGCCAGCAGTAACCGGGCCTGGGCCAAAAACATTCAGTACTTC
cdr3_aa: CASSNRAWAKNIQYF

j_call: TRBJ2-1
v_call: TRBV24-1
d_call: NA
clone_size: few
cdr3_nt: TGTGCCACCAGTGAGGACTTTTTCTACAATGAGCAGTTCTTC
cdr3_aa: CATSEDFFYNEQFF

j_call: TRBJ2-1
v_call: TRBV25-1
d_call: NA
clone_size: NA
cdr3_nt: TGTGCCAGCGCAGGCAGAACGTCTAATGAGCAGTTCTTC
cdr3_aa: CASAGRTSNEQFF

j_call: TRBJ2-5
v_call: TRBV2
d_call: TRBD2
clone_size: NA
cdr3_nt: TGTGCCGGTGGGACTAGCGGGGAGACCCAGTACTTC
cdr3_aa: CAGGTSGETQYF

j_call: TRBJ2-3
v_call: TRBV10-3
d_call: NA
clone_size: many
cdr3_nt: TGTGCCTCCAAGGGGGACACCATTGATACGCAGTATTTT
cdr3_aa: CASKGDTIDTQYF

j_call: TRBJ2-1
v_call: TRBV12-3/TRBV12-4
d_call: TRBD1
clone_size: NA
cdr3_nt: TGTGCCAGCAGTTCTGAAAGAGGACAGGGCTACAATGAGCAGTTCTTC
cdr3_aa: CASSSERGQGYNEQFF

j_call: TRBJ2-2
v_call: TRBV2
d_call: TRBD1
clone_size: NA
cdr3_nt: TGTGCCAGTCTCCGGGACAGGGTCTCCACCGGGGAGCTGTTTTTT
cdr3_aa: CASLRDRVSTGELFF

j_call: TRBJ2-3
v_call: TRBV5-1
d_call: NA
clone_size: NA
cdr3_nt: TGCGCCAGCAGCTTGGGGGCCCAGAGCACAGATACGCAGTATTTT
cdr3_aa: CASSLGAQSTDTQYF

j_call: TRBJ2-5
v_call: TRBV5-5
d_call: TRBD2
clone_size: few
cdr3_nt: TGTGCCAGCACCCTTAAGGTAGCGGGGATTCAAGAGACCCAGTACTTC
cdr3_aa: CASTLKVAGIQETQYF

j_call: TRBJ1-1
v_call: TRBV11-2
d_call: NA
clone_size: few
cdr3_nt: TGTGCCAGCAGGTTAAGGACCGAAGCTTTCTTT
cdr3_aa: CASRLRTEAFF

j_call: TRBJ1-1
v_call: TRBV12-3/TRBV12-4
d_call: NA
clone_size: NA
cdr3_nt: TGTGCCAGCAGTTTAGTAGAGGCTTTCTTT
cdr3_aa: CASSLVEAFF

j_call: TRBJ1-6
v_call: TRBV4-1
d_call: TRBD1
clone_size: NA
cdr3_nt: TGCGCCAGCAGCCGGGACAGGGAATCACCCCTCCACTTT
cdr3_aa: CASSRDRESPLHF

j_call: TRBJ2-5
v_call: TRBV5-1
d_call: NA
clone_size: NA
cdr3_nt: TGCGCCAGCAGGATGGGTTCGGGGGAGACCCAGTACTTC
cdr3_aa: CASRMGSGETQYF

j_call: TRBJ2-1
v_call: TRBV9
d_call: TRBD2
clone_size: many
cdr3_nt: TGTGCCAGCAGCGTAGAAGGGACTAGCGGTGGGAATGAGCAGTTCTTC
cdr3_aa: CASSVEGTSGGNEQFF

j_call: TRBJ2-5
v_call: TRBV15
d_call: TRBD2
clone_size: NA
cdr3_nt: TGTGCCACCAGCAGCGGGGGGGGCGCAGAGACCCAGTACTTC
cdr3_aa: CATSSGGGAETQYF

j_call: TRBJ2-1
v_call: TRBV5-1
d_call: TRBD2
clone_size: few
cdr3_nt: TGCGCCAGCAGCTTTCTAGCGGGGGGGCCTGGCGAGCAGTTCTTC
cdr3_aa: CASSFLAGGPGEQFF

j_call: TRBJ2-7
v_call: TRBV29-1
d_call: TRBD1
clone_size: few
cdr3_nt: TGCAGCGTTGAAGGGGGACAGCGAGGAAACTACGAGCAGTACTTC
cdr3_aa: CSVEGGQRGNYEQYF

j_call: TRBJ2-7
v_call: TRBV6-5
d_call: NA
clone_size: few
cdr3_nt: TGTGCCAGCAGCTACGCGGGACAGAACTACGAGCAGTACTTC
cdr3_aa: CASSYAGQNYEQYF

j_call: TRBJ1-1
v_call: TRBV6-5
d_call: NA
clone_size: few
cdr3_nt: TGTGCCAGCAGTCGCGGGACCTCTACAAGAGCTTTCTTT
cdr3_aa: CASSRGTSTRAFF

j_call: TRBJ1-1
v_call: TRBV4-2
d_call: NA
clone_size: NA
cdr3_nt: TGTGCCAGCAGCCAAGATTTCCCGGGGGGGAACACTGAAGCTTTCTTT
cdr3_aa: CASSQDFPGGNTEAFF

j_call: TRBJ1-3
v_call: TRBV4-3
d_call: NA
clone_size: NA
cdr3_nt: TGCGCCAGCAGCCAAGCGTACAGATCGGCTGGAAACACCATATATTTT
cdr3_aa: CASSQAYRSAGNTIYF

j_call: TRBJ2-3
v_call: TRBV5-6
d_call: NA
clone_size: many
cdr3_nt: TGTGCCAGCAGCTTGGCCCGGGGCGCAGATACGCAGTATTTT
cdr3_aa: CASSLARGADTQYF

j_call: TRBJ1-2
v_call: TRBV27
d_call: TRBD1
clone_size: few
cdr3_nt: TGTGCCAGCAGTACCTCCGGGACAGGGAGGTCGGACGCTGGCTACACCTTC
cdr3_aa: CASSTSGTGRSDAGYTF

j_call: TRBJ2-3
v_call: TRBV5-1
d_call: NA
clone_size: few
cdr3_nt: TGCGCCAGCAGCTTGGACGGTTCGAGCGGAGATACGCAGTATTTT
cdr3_aa: CASSLDGSSGDTQYF

j_call: TRBJ1-2
v_call: TRBV20-1
d_call: TRBD1
clone_size: many
cdr3_nt: TGCAGTGCTGGGACAGACTATGGCTACACCTTC
cdr3_aa: CSAGTDYGYTF

j_call: TRBJ1-6
v_call: TRBV6-5
d_call: NA
clone_size: few
cdr3_nt: TGTGCCAGCAGTTACTCGAAGGGGCGCGGTTCACCCCTCCACTTT
cdr3_aa: CASSYSKGRGSPLHF